This paragraph covers one T cell receptor beta chain sequence. What it recognizes is unknown. The PCR employed 60 Vbeta primers together with 13 Jbeta primers. Sequenced by immunoSEQ multiplex PCR; TCRdb stores in-frame clones only, minus some. The sample lists 140,000 to 150,000 clones, 68% occurring once. These data are taken from a study of cytomegalovirus exposure and HLA in healthy donors. About the study: Findings of an earlier analysis included 90 million to 120 million unique TCR beta sequences from 180 million or so T cells. Study observations and caveats: TCR beta sequences reportedly predicted the HLA-A and HLA-B alleles of most subjects accurately. Most of the TCR beta V segments (in an earlier analysis) were productive either about 87% or about 30% of the time.

The V end was cut by 0 bases, the J end by 0 bases, with 12 bases between. This CDR3 spans 17 amino acids. Germline CDR1 LNHDA, CDR2 SQIVND (reference sequence). This sequence was found in a man in his 60s in good health and CMV-seronegative. Sequencing was performed on PBMCs. This chain connects TRBV19 to TRBJ1-5; D gene ambiguous. CDR3 in DNA: TGTGCCAGTAGTATAGAATCAGACACCTATAGCAATCAGCCCCAGCATTTT. It yields the protein CASSIESDTYSNQPQHF. The full variable domain, rest sourced from reference TRBV19 and TRBJ1-5, is DGGITQSPKYLFRKEGQNVTLSCEQNLNHDAMYWYRQDPGQGLRLIYYSQIVNDFQKGDIAEGYSVSREKKESFPLTVTSAQKNPTAFYLCASSIESDTYSNQPQHFGDGTRLSIL.